These T cell receptor beta chains were read from a single sample in a study of blood T cell repertoires in COVID-19. Some clones are missing from TCRdb's copy, which holds only in-frame ones; the method was immunoSEQ multiplex PCR. Among 260,000 or so clones listed, roughly 76% were seen once. Sequencing was performed on peripheral blood. These receptors were obtained from a woman of 80 years or more with COVID-19, enrolled during active disease. CDR3s include the opening cysteine and the closing phenylalanine or tryptophan. The D gene is left open where the match is weak. Rows give clone size only sometimes, using once, few, many, or a class for an expanded clone.

J gene | D gene | V gene | clone size | CDR3 DNA | CDR3 protein
TRBJ2-5 | TRBD2 | TRBV7-6 | . | TGTGCCAGCAGCTTAGTCCCAGCGGGAACGGCGACTCAAGAGACCCAGTACTTC | CASSLVPAGTATQETQYF
TRBJ2-2 | TRBD1 | TRBV19 | . | TGTGCCAGTAGTTTTCCCAGGGACAGGGGACTATCCGGGGAGCTGTTTTTT | CASSFPRDRGLSGELFF
TRBJ1-2 | . | TRBV24-1 | . | TGTGCCACCAGTGACCCTCGAGTTATTCACGGCTACACCTTC | CATSDPRVIHGYTF
TRBJ2-7 | . | TRBV7-2 | few | TGTGCCAGCAGTTACCTAGACCACTCCTACGAGCAGTACTTC | CASSYLDHSYEQYF
TRBJ1-2 | . | TRBV28 | once | TGTGCCAGCAGGCCCCCGGGACAACTGACGGGAGGCTACACCTTC | CASRPPGQLTGGYTF
TRBJ2-3 | . | TRBV18 | . | TGTGCCAGCTCACCCTCCCAGGGGGATACGCAGTATTTT | CASSPSQGDTQYF
TRBJ2-7 | . | TRBV28 | . | TGTGCCAGCACGGTAAAAGCCCCCTACGAGCAGTACTTC | CASTVKAPYEQYF
TRBJ2-3 | TRBD2 | TRBV5-1 | once | TGCGCCAGCAGCTTGGCTAGCGGGGGGGCAGATACGCAGTATTTT | CASSLASGGADTQYF
TRBJ1-1 | . | TRBV19 | . | TGTGCCAGTAGTATGAGGGATGTGAACACTGAAGCTTTCTTT | CASSMRDVNTEAFF
TRBJ1-1 | . | TRBV30 | . | TGTGCCTGGAGTGTACCCAGGGGAAACACTGAAGCTTTCTTT | CAWSVPRGNTEAFF
TRBJ2-2 | . | TRBV30 | . | TGTGCCTACCTCCTCTCCCTAGTCACCGGGGAGCTGTTTTTT | CAYLLSLVTGELFF
TRBJ2-5 | . | TRBV19 | . | TGTGCCAGTAGTCCGGGAGAGACCCAGTACTTC | CASSPGETQYF
TRBJ1-5 | TRBD1 | TRBV6-2/TRBV6-3 | . | TGTGCCAGCAGTCCACAGGGGGGTAGCAATCAGCCCCAGCATTTT | CASSPQGGSNQPQHF
TRBJ2-1 | TRBD1 | TRBV7-9 | . | TGTGCCAGCAGCTTCGACAGGGGGTCCGATGAGCAGTTCTTC | CASSFDRGSDEQFF
TRBJ1-5 | . | TRBV4-1 | . | TGCGCCAGCAGCCAAGAGTACAACAATCCACCGGGTCAGCCCCAGCATTTT | CASSQEYNNPPGQPQHF
TRBJ1-1 | TRBD1 | TRBV6-4 | . | TGTGCCAGCAGGGGACAGGGGTACACTGAAGCTTTCTTT | CASRGQGYTEAFF
TRBJ2-3 | TRBD2 | TRBV28 | . | TGTGCCAGCAGTTTATTTCTCCCTAGCGGTCCATCGGGCACAGATACGCAGTATTTT | CASSLFLPSGPSGTDTQYF
TRBJ2-1 | . | TRBV11-3 | . | TGTGCCAGCAGCTCGGGGGAGTATGAGCAGTTCTTC | CASSSGEYEQFF
TRBJ1-2 | TRBD1 | TRBV2 | . | TGTGCCAGCCGGATCAGGGGGCCCGACTATGGCTACACCTTC | CASRIRGPDYGYTF
TRBJ2-3 | TRBD2 | TRBV24-1 | . | TGTGCCACCAGTCCAGCGGGAATGACAGATACGCAGTATTTT | CATSPAGMTDTQYF
TRBJ2-1 | . | TRBV9 | . | TGTGCCAGCAGCGTAGGGCTAGCCAGCTCCTACAATGAGCAGTTCTTC | CASSVGLASSYNEQFF
TRBJ1-2 | . | TRBV2 | . | TGTGCCAGCAGTGAATCGGGCAGGGGTGGTGGCTACACCTTC | CASSESGRGGGYTF
TRBJ2-3 | TRBD1 | TRBV7-9 | . | TGTGCCAGCACTAAGACAGGGGGCACAGATACGCAGTATTTT | CASTKTGGTDTQYF
TRBJ2-2 | TRBD1 | TRBV30 | . | TGTGCCTGGAGAGGGACAGGAGACACCGGGGAGCTGTTTTTT | CAWRGTGDTGELFF
TRBJ1-2 | . | TRBV7-9 | . | TGTGCCAGCAGCTTAGGTGGGCTCCAAGCTAACTATGGCTACACCTTC | CASSLGGLQANYGYTF
TRBJ2-1 | TRBD2 | TRBV6-4 | . | TGTGCCAGCAGTCAATTGGGGGGGGGAACTGAGCAGTTCTTC | CASSQLGGGTEQFF
TRBJ1-4 | TRBD1 | TRBV29-1 | . | TGCAGCGTTGCTCAACGGGACAGTCATGAAAAACTGTTTTTT | CSVAQRDSHEKLFF
TRBJ2-1 | TRBD2 | TRBV7-9 | . | TGTGCCAGCAGCTCTACCGCGGGACTAGCGGGCCTCAATGAGCAGTTCTTC | CASSSTAGLAGLNEQFF
TRBJ2-2 | . | TRBV7-2 | . | TGTGCCAGCAGCTTATCCGGGACTGTCGGGGAGCTGTTTTTT | CASSLSGTVGELFF
TRBJ2-1 | TRBD2 | TRBV5-1 | . | TGCGCCAGCAGCCCCGGGACTAGTCGCTACAATGAGCAGTTCTTC | CASSPGTSRYNEQFF
TRBJ2-7 | . | TRBV3-1/TRBV3-2 | few | TGTGCCAGCAGCGGGCCAAGGGGATCCTACGAGCAGTACTTC | CASSGPRGSYEQYF
TRBJ2-7 | TRBD1 | TRBV7-3 | . | TGTGCCAGCAGCTTAGAGGCAGGGGGAAGGTACGAGCAGTACTTC | CASSLEAGGRYEQYF
TRBJ1-6 | . | TRBV30 | . | TGTGCCTGGAGGTCAGGGAATAATTCACCCCTCCACTTT | CAWRSGNNSPLHF
TRBJ1-3 | . | TRBV19 | . | TGTGCCAGTAGTGCCTACTCTGGAAACACCATATATTTT | CASSAYSGNTIYF
TRBJ1-1 | . | TRBV29-1 | few | TGCAGCGTTGACAGGGGTACTGAAGCTTTCTTT | CSVDRGTEAFF
TRBJ1-1 | TRBD1 | TRBV6-6 | . | TGTGCCAGCAGGCGGGACAGTGAAGCTTTCTTT | CASRRDSEAFF
TRBJ1-6 | . | TRBV6-6 | . | TGTGCCAGCAGTTACAGACAAGGCCCCTTGCCCCTCCACTTT | CASSYRQGPLPLHF
TRBJ2-2 | TRBD2 | TRBV28 | . | TGTGCCAGCAGTTTAGGACGCGGGAGGAGGGACACCGGGGAGCTGTTTTTT | CASSLGRGRRDTGELFF
TRBJ1-2 | TRBD1 | TRBV5-8 | . | TGTGCCAGCAGCTACGGGACAGCCTATGGCTACACCTTC | CASSYGTAYGYTF
TRBJ1-1 | TRBD1 | TRBV5-4 | . | TGTGCCAGCAGCCCGCCACAGGGGGCGAGGAACACTGAAGCTTTCTTT | CASSPPQGARNTEAFF
TRBJ2-1 | TRBD2 | TRBV10-3 | . | TGTGCCATCAGTGAAAAACAACTAGCGGATGGTGAGCAGTTCTTC | CAISEKQLADGEQFF
TRBJ2-3 | TRBD2 | TRBV4-2 | . | TGTGCCAGCAGCCAAGATCTCGGGGGGAAAACAGATACGCAGTATTTT | CASSQDLGGKTDTQYF
TRBJ1-5 | TRBD1 | TRBV19 | . | TGTGCCAGTAGGGGAGGACAGGGGGCTTTGCCCCAGCATTTT | CASRGGQGALPQHF
TRBJ2-5 | . | TRBV5-1 | . | TGCGCCAGCAGCTTGATTGGCGGAGAGACCCAGTACTTC | CASSLIGGETQYF
TRBJ1-1 | . | TRBV5-1 | . | TGCGCCAGCAGCTTGACGGTCGCTCCGAACACTGAAGCTTTCTTT | CASSLTVAPNTEAFF
TRBJ2-2 | TRBD2 | TRBV5-4 | . | TGTGCCAGCAGCCGGATCGTGGCGGGAGATGGCACCGGGGAGCTGTTTTTT | CASSRIVAGDGTGELFF
TRBJ2-5 | TRBD2 | TRBV11-3 | . | TGTGCCAGCAGCTTAGATATATTCGGGCCAGCGGGAGAAGGCCAAGAGACCCAGTACTTC | CASSLDIFGPAGEGQETQYF
TRBJ2-7 | . | TRBV9 | . | TGTGCCAGCAGCGTAGCCGGAGGGTTCGAGCAGTACTTC | CASSVAGGFEQYF
TRBJ2-1 | . | TRBV24-1 | . | TGTGCCACCAGTGATTCAAGGGGGGGATCCTACAATGAGCAGTTCTTC | CATSDSRGGSYNEQFF